This T cell receptor (beta chain) derives from a study of beta chain features in type 1 diabetes. General study points: Patients with type 1 diabetes carried fewer insertions and had more deletions at their VDJ junctions. The cDNA sequencing approach could over-represent high-TCR-expressing cells.

The entirety of the isolated RNA underwent reverse transcription, so expressed TCRB transcripts were sequenced. Assay: immunoSEQ multiplex PCR; the TCRdb copy retains only in-frame clones and omits some. The profile shows 300,000 to 400,000 clones, about 10% of them singletons. V gave up 2 bases and J gave up 4 bases, with 11 bases separating them. The CDR3 is 14 residues long. CDR1 and CDR2 (germline): MDHEN, SYDVKM. The sample holds a few counts of this clone. Its antigen remains unidentified. The rearrangement uses TRBV28 and TRBJ1-1; D remains ambiguous. The sample consisted of naive CD4+ T cells from blood. The source of this sequence is a woman aged 30 to 39 in good health. CDR3 coding DNA: TGTGCCAGCAGTTTAGGAGGGTCGCGCACTGAAGCTTTCTTT. Translating gives CASSLGGSRTEAFF.